The next 10 T cell receptor beta chains were all read from a single sample in a study of T cells after posttransplantation cyclophosphamide. Busulfan-fludarabine conditioning, marrow transplant, and cyclophosphamide on days +3 and +4 were administered. TCRdb's copy holds only in-frame clones and misses some; the assay was immunoSEQ multiplex PCR. Here the sample spans 15,000 or so clones, roughly nine tenths being singletons. The source was CD4+ T cells sorted from blood, collected after allogeneic stem cell transplant with posttransplant cyclophosphamide. The receptor source for this set is a male patient between 55 and 70 years old who received an allogeneic stem cell transplant from a related donor and was CMV-positive. A subset of T cells may come from the graft donor.

The chain combines TRBV7-2 with TRBJ2-5; 7 bases agree with TRBD2. This CDR3 is 14 amino acids long. The germline CDR1 and CDR2 sequences are SGHTA and FQGNSA. After removal of 5 bases from V and 5 bases from J, the junction contained 8 bases not matched to a gene. The CDR3: CASSRDGEGETQYF. The CDR3 bases are TGTGCCAGCAGCCGAGACGGGGAGGGGGAGACCCAGTACTTC.

The J gene is TRBJ1-2, the V gene TRBV29-1; tentatively, D is TRBD1 (5 bases). With 4 bases removed from V and 6 bases from J, the gap between germline ends came to 18 bases. The CDR3 is 14 residues long. Germline CDR1 is SQVTM and CDR2 is ANQGSEA. This CDR3 is CSVGGVGGLDGYTF. In DNA form, the CDR3 reads TGCAGCGTTGGGGGGGTCGGTGGGTTAGATGGCTACACCTTC. Full variable domain (missing parts from reference TRBV29-1 and TRBJ1-2): SAVISQKPSRDICQRGTSLTIQCQVDSQVTMMFWYRQQPGQSLTLIATANQGSEATYESGFVIDKFPISRPNLTFSTLTVSNMSPEDSSIYLCSVGGVGGLDGYTFGSGTRLTVV.

The J gene is TRBJ1-3, the V gene TRBV6-5; possibly TRBD1 for D (6 bases). The CDR3 extends over 14 amino acids. Deletions cut 5 bases from V and 0 bases from J, with 8 bases between. The germline CDR1 and CDR2 sequences are MNHEY and SVGAGI. CDR3 DNA sequence: TGTGCCAGCAGTGCAGGGGACTCTGGAAACACCATATATTTT. Translation gives CASSAGDSGNTIYF.

This chain connects TRBV7-2 to TRBJ2-5; TRBD1 aligns across 9 bases. The CDR3 consists of 14 residues. The germline CDR1 and CDR2 sequences are SGHTA and FQGNSA. Trimming at V came to 5 bases and at J to 5 bases, leaving 6 bases not matched to a gene. CDR3 nucleotide sequence: TGTGCCAGCAGCCAAGACAGGGGGTTTGAGACCCAGTACTTC. Translation: CASSQDRGFETQYF.

The chain links TRBV7-9 to TRBJ2-7, with 8 bases aligning to TRBD1. CDR1 and CDR2 from the germline V gene are SEHNR and FQNEAQ (reference sequence). The V gene end was trimmed by 4 bases and the J gene end by 6 bases; junction bases not matched to a gene: 2. The CDR3 contains 12 residues. The CDR3 protein is CASSSDRGEQYF. The CDR3 bases are TGTGCCAGCAGCTCCGACAGGGGCGAGCAGTACTTC.

The V and J genes are TRBV10-3 and TRBJ2-5; possibly TRBD1 for D (5 bases). Trimming took off 2 bases at V and 3 bases at J, with 10 bases between the two ends. The CDR3 totals 14 residues. Germline V gene lookup returns CDR1 ENHRY and CDR2 SYGVKD. In DNA form, the CDR3 reads TGTGCCATCAGTGAGACAGGAAGGAAAGAGACCCAGTACTTC. As protein: CAISETGRKETQYF.

CDR3 nucleotides: TGTGCCAGCAGCTCCTGGACTAGCGGGGGGGCCGAGCAGTACTTC. It is translated as CASSSWTSGGAEQYF. The chain couples TRBV5-4 to TRBJ2-5; 15 nucleotides agree with TRBD2. The J call may be mistaken, given a closer DNA end match to TRBJ2-7. The V gene's germline CDR1 is SGHNT and CDR2 YYREEE (reference sequence). The length of the CDR3 is 15 residues.

The CDR3 sequence is CASSWTGRTDTQYF. The CDR3 DNA sequence: TGCGCCAGCAGCTGGACAGGACGCACAGATACGCAGTATTTT. The J gene is TRBJ2-3, the V gene TRBV5-1, with 7 positions matching TRBD1. Trimming removed 3 bases from V and 1 base from J; junction bases left unmatched: 2. Germline CDR1 is SGHRS and CDR2 is YFSETQ. CDR3 length: 14 amino acids.

J is TRBJ2-7 and V is TRBV30; tentative D call: TRBD1 (5 bases). Germline V gene data show CDR1 as GTSNPN and CDR2 as SVGIG (reference sequence). Trimming stripped 4 bases from V and 0 bases from J, with 19 bases between. The CDR3 loop spans 16 amino acids. The CDR3, as DNA: TGTGCCTGGACCAGACGACAGTTCAGCAACTCCTACGAGCAGTACTTC. Its protein is CAWTRRQFSNSYEQYF. The whole variable domain, filled in from reference TRBV30 and TRBJ2-7, reads SQTIHQWPATLVQPVGSPLSLECTVEGTSNPNLYWYRQAAGRGLQLLFYSVGIGQISSEVPQNLSASRPQDRQFILSSKKLLLSDSGFYLCAWTRRQFSNSYEQYFGPGTRLTVT.

The chain uses TRBV19 and TRBJ2-6, with D perhaps TRBD2 (5 bases). The CDR3 loop spans 15 amino acids. Germline lookup yields CDR1 LNHDA and CDR2 SQIVND (reference sequence). The CDR3 nucleotides read TGTGCTGGAGGAGGTAACCCGGGTGGGGCCAACGTCCTGACTTTC. Its protein product is CAGGGNPGGANVLTF.